Only one count was recorded for the clone carrying this T cell receptor (beta chain). The CDR3 sequence is 18 residues long. With 1 base clipped from V and 2 bases from J, the junction kept 12 bases outside the gene matches. Germline V gene data show CDR1 as MNHNS and CDR2 as SASEGT. These data originate in a study of blood T cell repertoires in COVID-19. Study-level information: PBMCs, B-cell-depleted T cells, or T cells were the source of the cDNA or gDNA that made up the material.

Original processing notes: Nucleated cell number was recorded as an estimate derived from reference gene primer amplification. Data came from immunoSEQ multiplex PCR; TCRdb stores just in-frame clones and leaves some out. From that table come the V and J calls and clone size; the DNA was used to work out D and trimming. The sample carries 200,000 to 250,000 clones, over 75% recorded once. The chain couples TRBV6-1 to TRBJ2-3, with 7 bases that match TRBD2. The TCR originated in a man older than 75 with acute or convalescent COVID-19. The source material was peripheral blood. The CDR3 region has the DNA TGTGCCAGCAGTGAAGAAGCTAGCGGTTCACCCCCCACAGATACGCAGTATTTT. It translates to CASSEEASGSPPTDTQYF.